This TCR beta chain was captured in a study of OX40 agonist ivuxolimab in advanced cancers. Repertoires were generated with immunoSEQ multiplex PCR, while TCRdb's copy carries only in-frame clones and drops some. Of fewer than 40,000 clones detected, roughly 89% appear once; the ten largest clones hold about 0.87%. Germline V CDR1 and CDR2: LNHDA, SQIVND (reference sequence). V gave up 5 bases and J gave up 9 bases, with 14 bases separating them. The CDR3 is made up of 14 amino acids. The specimen comprised CD4+ or CD8+ T cells sorted from blood, sampled in a trial of the OX40 agonist ivuxolimab. The genes are TRBV19 and TRBJ1-6, with D unresolved. The receptor was isolated from an adult with an advanced solid tumor such as melanoma, head and neck, liver or kidney cancer. The CDR3 loop reads CASSPLSEGSPLHF. The CDR3 nucleotides read TGTGCCAGTAGTCCATTGTCGGAGGGTTCACCCCTCCACTTT. Variable domain in full (rest from reference TRBV19 and TRBJ1-6): DGGITQSPKYLFRKEGQNVTLSCEQNLNHDAMYWYRQDPGQGLRLIYYSQIVNDFQKGDIAEGYSVSREKKESFPLTVTSAQKNPTAFYLCASSPLSEGSPLHFGNGTRLTVT.